The rows below give T cell receptor beta chains drawn from one sample of a study of shared clonotypes between healthy human individuals. Profiling relied on immunoSEQ multiplex PCR, and the TCRdb table lists in-frame clones only, not all of them. The sample includes around 480,000 clones, about 75% seen only once; the top ten take approximately 12%. Input material: PBMCs. The receptors were gathered from a woman in her forties in good health. Some clones in this sample may be carry-over from other donors' samples. CDR3s include the opening cysteine and the closing phenylalanine or tryptophan. Each record gives: J gene, V gene, CDR3 protein.

J: TRBJ1-2
V: TRBV2
CDR3: CASSEGARGGIYTF

J: TRBJ2-3
V: TRBV11-2
CDR3: CASSSRYGRDFTDTQYF

J: TRBJ2-2
V: TRBV5-1
CDR3: CASQEGRSNTGELFF

J: .
V: TRBV7-9
CDR3: CASSLVGVRTYEQYF

J: TRBJ2-3
V: TRBV7-2
CDR3: CASSRRGGQGSADTQYF

J: TRBJ2-1
V: TRBV6-1
CDR3: CASSDLSFFF

J: TRBJ2-3
V: TRBV11-2
CDR3: CASRQVAADTQYF

J: TRBJ2-1
V: TRBV27
CDR3: CASRNLRNEQFF

J: TRBJ2-7
V: TRBV6-6
CDR3: CASSYGHLAKTYEQYF

J: TRBJ2-7
V: TRBV7-2
CDR3: CASSLSSRGGNEQYF

J: TRBJ2-7
V: TRBV30
CDR3: CAWSGERLANEQYF

J: TRBJ2-7
V: TRBV19
CDR3: CASSIGAGEYEQYF

J: TRBJ2-5
V: TRBV7-9
CDR3: CASRPGTGQETQYF

J: TRBJ2-3
V: TRBV28
CDR3: CASSFSPSFSTDTQYF

J: TRBJ1-1
V: TRBV9
CDR3: CASTAYGGADTEAFF

J: TRBJ2-2
V: TRBV6-1
CDR3: CASTWDRSTGELFF

J: TRBJ2-1
V: TRBV5-4
CDR3: CASRTPGTPNNEQFF

J: TRBJ1-1
V: TRBV5-1
CDR3: CASSPGTGRTHEAFF

J: TRBJ2-7
V: TRBV28
CDR3: CASRLRVDYEQYF

J: TRBJ2-4
V: TRBV7-2
CDR3: CASSPRTGVLAKNIQYF

J: TRBJ1-5
V: TRBV28
CDR3: CASGGAGLDIQPQHF

J: TRBJ1-5
V: TRBV6-1
CDR3: CASSVDRGNQPQHF